The clone carrying this T cell receptor beta chain was observed a handful of times. The CDR3 is 15 amino acids. Per germline, CDR1 MDHEN and CDR2 SYDVKM. V lost 8 bases to trimming and J lost 7 bases; unmatched junction nucleotides: 10. This sample was taken from a study of blood T cell repertoires in COVID-19. Looking at the study overall: The study drew acute and convalescent COVID-19 samples from the United States, Italy and Spain. Sources were T cells, B-cell-depleted T cells, or PBMCs; the material itself was cDNA or gDNA.

Authors' analysis steps: Estimation of nucleated cell counts relied on the amplification of reference gene primers. Produced via immunoSEQ multiplex PCR; TCRdb's table is partial and in-frame only. The DNA was the basis for D and trimming; V, J and clone size are from that table. The table lists 65,000 to 80,000 clones, 84% of them singletons. Specimen: peripheral blood. This chain links TRBV28 with TRBJ1-6; TRBD1 aligns across 8 bases. The source of this sequence is a human donor in a cohort sampled during active COVID-19. CDR3 in DNA: TGTGCCAGCGGGGTCTCTGCAGGGGGCAATTCACCCCTCCACTTT. Translated, it gives CASGVSAGGNSPLHF.